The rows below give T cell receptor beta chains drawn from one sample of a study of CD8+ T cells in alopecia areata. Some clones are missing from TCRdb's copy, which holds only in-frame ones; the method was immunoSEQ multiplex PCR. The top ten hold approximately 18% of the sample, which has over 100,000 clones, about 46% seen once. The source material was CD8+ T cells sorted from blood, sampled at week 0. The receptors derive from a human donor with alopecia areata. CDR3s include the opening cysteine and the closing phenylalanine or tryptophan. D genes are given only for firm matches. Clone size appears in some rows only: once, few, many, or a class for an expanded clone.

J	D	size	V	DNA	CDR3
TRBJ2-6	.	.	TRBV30	TGTGCCTGGAGTGTTGGGACTGGGGCCAACGTCCTGACTTTC	CAWSVGTGANVLTF
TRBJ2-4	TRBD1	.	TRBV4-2	TGTGCCAGCAGCCAAACACAGGGGGCTCTCATTCAGTACTTC	CASSQTQGALIQYF
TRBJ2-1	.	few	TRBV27	TGTGCCAGCATACCGGACGGATACAATGAGCAGTTCTTC	CASIPDGYNEQFF
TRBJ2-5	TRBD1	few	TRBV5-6	TGTGCCAGCAGCCCCATTGGGACAGGGGAGACCCAGTACTTC	CASSPIGTGETQYF
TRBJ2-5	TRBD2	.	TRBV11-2	TGTGCCAGCAACGTACTAGCGGACCAAGAGACCCAGTACTTC	CASNVLADQETQYF
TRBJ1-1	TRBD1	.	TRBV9	TGTGCCAGCAGCGCAACAGGGGGCTCCATGAACACTGAAGCTTTCTTT	CASSATGGSMNTEAFF
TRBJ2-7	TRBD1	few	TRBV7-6	TGTGCCAGCAGCTTAGGCACACCGGGACAGGGGTACGAGCAGTACTTC	CASSLGTPGQGYEQYF
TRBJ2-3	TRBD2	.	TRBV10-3	TGTGCCACCTCGGGACTAGCGGGGGGAACCACAGATACGCAGTATTTT	CATSGLAGGTTDTQYF
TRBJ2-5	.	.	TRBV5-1	TGCGCCAGCAGCCCGAGGGGGTACCAAGAGACCCAGTACTTC	CASSPRGYQETQYF
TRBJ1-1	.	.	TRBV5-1	TGCGCCAGCAGCTTCGGGACACCGAACACTGAAGCTTTCTTT	CASSFGTPNTEAFF
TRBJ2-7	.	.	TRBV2	TGTGCCAGCAGTGAATTGGGAGAGACCTACGAGCAGTACTTC	CASSELGETYEQYF
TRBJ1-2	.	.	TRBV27	TGTGCCAGCAGCCATGGGCCGGGGGACTATGGCTACACCTTC	CASSHGPGDYGYTF
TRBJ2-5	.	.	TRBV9	TGTGCCAGCAGCGCCAACCAAGAGACCCAGTACTTC	CASSANQETQYF
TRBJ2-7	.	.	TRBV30	TGTGCCTGGAGTTTTGGTAGCCAGATCGAGCAGTACTTC	CAWSFGSQIEQYF
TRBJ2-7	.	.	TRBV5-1	TGCGCCAGCAGCTTGGAAGGGCCTCCCTACGAGCAGTACTTC	CASSLEGPPYEQYF
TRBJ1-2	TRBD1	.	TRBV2	TGTGCCAGCAGTGAGACAGGGGATGGCTACACCTTC	CASSETGDGYTF
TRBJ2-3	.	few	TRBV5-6	TGTGCCAGCAGCCCCTCCTGGGGCACAGATACGCAGTATTTT	CASSPSWGTDTQYF
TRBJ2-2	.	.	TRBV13	TGTGCCAGCAGCTCCGGGGAGGCCGGGGAGCTGTTTTTT	CASSSGEAGELFF
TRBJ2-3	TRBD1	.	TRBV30	TGTGCCTGGAGCTGGGACAGAGGTGTGGATACGCAGTATTTT	CAWSWDRGVDTQYF
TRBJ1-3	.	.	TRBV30	TGTGCCTGGAGTGTACGTCCAGACTCTGGAAACACCATATATTTT	CAWSVRPDSGNTIYF
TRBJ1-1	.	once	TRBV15	TGTGCCACCAGCAGAGATAGTTCCCTGAAGCCTGAAGCTTTCTTT	CATSRDSSLKPEAFF
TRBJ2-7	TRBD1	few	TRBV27	TGTGCCAGCAGTCACAGGGGGCTGGACGAGCAGTACTTC	CASSHRGLDEQYF
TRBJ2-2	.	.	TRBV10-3	TGTGCCATCAGTGACAGGGCGGCCGGGGAGCTGTTTTTT	CAISDRAAGELFF
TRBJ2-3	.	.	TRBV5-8	TGTGCCAGCAGCTTGAAGTTGTTAGCGGGCACAGATACGCAGTATTTT	CASSLKLLAGTDTQYF
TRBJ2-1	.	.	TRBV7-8	TGTGCCGTGGGGGAGCGGCAGTTCTTC	CAVGERQFF
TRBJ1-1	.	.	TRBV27	TGTGCCACCAGGGCGGGAGCCACTGAAGCTTTCTTT	CATRAGATEAFF
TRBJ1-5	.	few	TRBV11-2	TGTGCCAGCAGCGAGGGCAGTTATAGCAATCAGCCCCAGCATTTT	CASSEGSYSNQPQHF